The source of this TCR beta chain is a study of cytomegalovirus exposure and HLA in healthy donors (dated by TCRdb to the late 2010s). With respect to the entire study: According to an earlier analysis of a few hundred of the donors, some 170 million T cells yielded 117 million unique TCR beta sequences and 276 Gb of sequence data. Of the roughly 390 genotyped donors, 65% to 90% fell in the genetic ancestry cluster associated with self-reported Caucasian donors. An early release covering 550 to 650 HLA-typed donors comprised roughly 300 gigabases of sequencing data and tens of millions of unique TCR sequences. To predict cytomegalovirus infection status, the study combined high-throughput TCR immunosequencing, statistical association of individual TCRs with disease status, and machine learning. Typing coverage differed by locus: A, B, C, DRB1 and DQB1 were typed in about 620-640 donors, DQA1 in approximately 520, DPA1 in around 580, and DPB1 in 450 to 480. Every discovery cohort repertoire had been produced on one sequencing platform. Among approximately 370 genotyped donors of the cohort, an average of about 220,000 unique TCR beta nucleotide sequences was sequenced per donor, of which about 20% were non-productive. Using immunosequencing, the study profiled T cell repertoires from about 620 subjects and related those repertoires to cytomegalovirus serostatus. The later analysis used no new phenotypic data to find candidate immune exposures, relying instead on TCR beta sequences and their occurrence across donors. Donor age, sex, ethnicity and CMV serostatus were compiled alongside the repertoire data. A separate validation cohort of some 130 different subjects was used in addition to the approximately 700-subject first cohort. HLA typing covered class I and class II loci at four-digit resolution. The aim of the study was to test whether cataloging public T cell receptors could identify signatures of past pathogen exposure. A later analysis re-examined previously published TCR beta repertoires from more than 650 donors and added high-resolution HLA genotyping to investigate patterns of TCR occurrence. A later genetic analysis took genome-wide SNP genotypes for about 55% of the 666 donors and used that subset as a discovery cohort. An earlier analysis of 587 of the donors used high-throughput TCR beta sequencing to judge whether each TCR beta V gene segment behaved as functional or pseudogenic. Because of strong linkage in the cohort, a few DR-DQ haplotypes were treated as single units for association and clustering. The paper's findings and limits, for the study overall: Several of the top co-occurrence clusters appeared to be linked to parvovirus B19, influenza, CMV and Epstein-Barr virus, according to a later analysis. An earlier analysis of roughly 570 of the donors showed that most TCR beta V segments appeared in productive rearrangements either about 87% or about 30% of the time, which broadly matched IMGT annotations. A group of highly shared sequence variants was considered likely to be a technical artifact of the sequencing pipeline. Sequencing depth was assumed to be roughly uniform across donors in the presence/absence analyses, though that assumption may not hold. A total of roughly 160 TCR beta chains were listed by the study as associated with cytomegalovirus. For the cohort, immune exposure information was limited to CMV serostatus. The authors suggested that the approach could potentially be generalized to other disease states and immunological phenotypes. In a later analysis, more than 15,000 TCR beta sequences were associated with specific HLA alleles at a false discovery rate of 0.05. In a later analysis, HLA-associated TCR beta chains were found to be more clonally expanded and to have lower generation probabilities than equally common non-associated chains. An association between a missense DCLRE1C variant and V-gene and J-gene trimming of TCR beta chains was found in a later genetic analysis and replicated in an independent cohort. Cytomegalovirus status was reported to be diagnosed by the classifier with high specificity and sensitivity in both the original and validation cohorts. HLA typing was unavailable for some donors at each locus, so association tests used only the typed subset. A few of the identified cytomegalovirus-associated TCR beta chains were confirmed in vitro to be specific for cytomegalovirus antigens. About 15 rarely observed V segments, including chromosome 9 orphons, were excluded from the earlier analysis of several hundred of the donors because counts were too low. When HLA alleles, especially DR and DQ, strongly co-occurred, attributing TCR associations to individual alleles was difficult. A further reported finding was that TCR beta sequences accurately predicted the HLA-A and HLA-B alleles for most subjects in the first cohort. A later genetic analysis reported fewer N-insertions in productive TCRs among donors in an Asian-associated ancestry cluster than the roughly 690-donor mean. A later analysis found that TCR association rates varied across HLA loci, with DRB1 alleles showing the most associated TCRs and HLA-C alleles the fewest. Only TCR beta chains were sequenced in this cohort, and the absence of alpha or paired-chain data limited detectable features. Some IMGT-functional V segments, including TRBV6-2 and TRBV6-3, could not be distinguished by the 87-base-pair reads and were therefore excluded. Across donors, most TCR sequences were observed very rarely, whereas some public TCRs were present in many individuals. According to a later analysis, most CMV-associated TCR beta chains appeared to be HLA-restricted, and the HLA associations seemed to be driven largely by CMV exposure. Linkage disequilibrium might explain the correlated functional status among segregating V segments, but an unknown experimental factor could not be ruled out.

The cohort was made up of under 800 healthy bone marrow donors. All cohort members were sampled while nominally healthy, although unrecorded immune exposures were likely present. The donor was CMV seropositive and belonged to the group of a few hundred seropositive cohort members. Every donor gave a peripheral blood sample, and the peripheral blood mononuclear cells from that sample were used for TCR beta sequencing. The Qiagen DNeasy Blood Extraction Kit was used to extract genomic DNA from the blood cell samples. To prepare the library, the immunoSEQ multiplex PCR assay was applied. The multiplex PCR relied on a mix of 60 forward primers for TCR Vbeta segments and 13 reverse primers for TCR Jbeta segments. The CDR3 region of rearranged TCR beta genes was amplified from genomic DNA with a multiplex PCR assay. On the Illumina HiSeq System, the amplified TCR beta libraries were sequenced as 87-base-pair reads. On the study's bioinformatics: A later analysis counted about 80 million unique TCR beta chains across the 690 or so repertoires, and around 9.9 million of these chains were shared by at least two donors. To remove PCR and sequencing errors, raw reads were error-corrected and collapsed into unique sequences using a nearest-neighbor algorithm that merged closely related sequences. CDR3 sequences were aligned to IMGT reference sequences to assign V, D and J gene segments. For a sequence to be retained, at least a six-nucleotide match to both a V gene segment and a J gene segment was required. A rearrangement counted as productive if the CDR3 had no stop codons and remained in frame with V and J, and every other rearrangement counted as non-productive. CDR3 was defined by IMGT convention, running from the second conserved V-encoded cysteine to the conserved J-encoded phenylalanine. In an earlier analysis of 550 to 650 of the donors, sequences lacking an unambiguous match to a single V gene segment were excluded. An earlier analysis of 550 to 650 of the donors classified V segments as functional when productive rearrangements were above 56.7% and as segregating when the standard deviation between donors was above 5%. To diagnose cytomegalovirus status from the catalog of TCR beta chain sequences, a statistical classification framework was built. V and J gene assignment, in a later analysis, came from comparing TCR nucleotide sequences with IMGT/GENE-DB human TR gene sequences. In a later analysis, CDR3 sequences and most-parsimonious VDJ recombination scenarios were assigned using the TCRdist pipeline. A later analysis defined each TCR beta chain by its CDR3 amino acid sequence plus V-gene family, and excluded reads lacking a unique V-gene family. A later analysis removed 592 highly shared, low-generation-probability nucleotide sequences to deal with suspected cross-contamination and a sequencing artifact. A later analysis calculated a clonal expansion index for each public chain from normalized within-repertoire ranks of inferred template counts. In a later analysis, generation probabilities were computed using a VDJ recombination model fitted to out-of-frame rearrangements, and the results were checked against IGoR. In a later analysis, TCR-TCR, TCR-HLA and TCR-CMV co-occurrence was scored with hypergeometric tests, and a repertoire-size bias correction was applied to TCR pairs. To estimate false discovery rates, a later analysis permuted the HLA or CMV assignments 20 times. In a later analysis, co-occurring TCRs were grouped using DBSCAN, with TCRdist sequence similarity added in when clustering inside HLA-allele-positive subsets. Repertoires with fewer than 30,000 or more than 120,000 public chains were left out of co-occurrence clustering, as were a handful of repertoires with anomalous nucleotide sharing. TCRdb provides this immuneACCESS table in a form limited to in-frame rearrangements. Some clones are lacking; in checked studies, under half of them reflect an unresolved V gene, and why the rest are absent is not known. The V and J calls and clone size come from that table; D and trimming were worked out from the DNA. Recorded for this sample are over 95,000 clones; about 78% of them occurred a single time. Together, the top ten hold roughly 12% of the sample.

This clone was recorded a few times. Its antigen has not been determined. Nothing much larger sits one base from this clone, and base qualities are not available. For CDR1 and CDR2, the germline V gene (reference sequence) lists MNHEY and SMNVEV. Counted from cysteine to phenylalanine, this CDR3 has 16 amino acids. Of all the DNA, just the CDR3 is kept, 48 bases in frame from base 1. Trimming removed 6 bases from V and 4 bases from J; the gene matches leave 12 bases unexplained. The sequence was obtained from a woman in her thirties or forties in good health and CMV-seropositive. Rearrangement joined TRBV27 to TRBJ1-5; 7 bases in between match TRBD1. Source material: PBMCs. The DNA is as follows: TGTGCCAGCAGCCATATGGCGGGGGGACAGAATCAGCCCCAGCATTTT. The translation is CASSHMAGGQNQPQHF.